Each of the 18 T cell receptor beta chains below was sequenced from the same sample in a study of blood T cells in healthy people across ages. Together with a sample-barcoded 5' primer, a J-beta primer mix was included in a second PCR lasting roughly 6 to 12 cycles. MiXCR, applied by TCRdb to the 5' RACE reads, yields one record per CDR3 protein. Altogether about 1.6 million distinct CDR3 sequences are present, about 31% being singletons, with the ten largest covering approximately 10%. The sequencing input was blood. The receptors were gathered from a woman aged 25-40 years in good health.

There are a few counts of this clonotype. The V call is TRBV20-1, the J call TRBJ2-7; D is uncertain. Germline lookup yields CDR1 DFQATT and CDR2 SNEGSKA (reference sequence). V lost 6 bases, J lost 3 bases, and 15 bases lay in between. This CDR3 contains 13 residues. CDR3 in amino acids: CSAELDQHYEQYF. CDR3 nucleotides: TGCAGTGCCGAGTTGGACCAGCACTACGAGCAGTACTTC.

In its sample, this clonotype was seen a few times. The chain is built from TRBV6-2 or TRBV6-3 and TRBJ2-4, with D tentatively TRBD1 (6 bases). The end of the DNA is better explained by TRBJ2-7, so the J call may be wrong. Germline V gene lookup returns CDR1 MNHEY and CDR2 SVGEGT. The CDR3 has 15 amino acids. As DNA, the CDR3 is TGTGCCAGCAGCCGAACAGGGCTGACTGGCTACGAGCAGTACTTC. Encoded protein: CASSRTGLTGYEQYF.

V is TRBV9 and J is TRBJ2-5, with D uncertain. Germline CDR1 is SGDLS and CDR2 is YYNGEE. There are 13 residues in the CDR3. V shed 3 bases and J shed 3 bases, with 9 bases lying between them. The CDR3 sequence: CASSAHAEETQYF. In nucleotides, the CDR3 is TGTGCCAGCAGCGCCCACGCAGAAGAGACCCAGTACTTC.

V is TRBV9 and J is TRBJ2-1, with a weak D call TRBD1 (5 bases). The CDR3 has 14 amino acids. V was pared by 0 bases and J by 2 bases, with 6 bases between. CDR1 SGDLS and CDR2 YYNGEE come from the germline V gene. CDR3 loop: CASSVGTPYNEQFF. CDR3 sequence (DNA): TGTGCCAGCAGCGTAGGGACACCCTACAATGAGCAGTTCTTC.

This clonotype was observed a handful of times. The V call is TRBV28, the J call TRBJ1-4; a weak D match, TRBD1 (5 bases). The CDR3 covers 16 residues. Trimming cost V 5 bases and J 5 bases, with 18 bases left between them. The germline V gene encodes CDR1 MDHEN and CDR2 SYDVKM. Here the CDR3 reads CASSLPGEGTNEKLFF. The CDR3 DNA reads as TGTGCCAGCAGTCTCCCGGGGGAGGGTACCAATGAAAAACTGTTTTTT.

This chain uses TRBV27 with TRBJ1-1; weak D call: TRBD1 (6 bases). Trimming removed 7 bases from V and 4 bases from J, with 16 bases in between. Germline CDR1 reads MNHEY; CDR2 reads SMNVEV (reference sequence). The CDR3 spans 14 residues. The CDR3 DNA reads TGTGCCAGCACCGATCTTCAGGGGCCCACTGAAGCTTTCTTT. Translation gives CASTDLQGPTEAFF.

This chain connects TRBV10-2 to TRBJ2-4; D might be TRBD1 (5 bases). Trimming cost V 2 bases and J 8 bases, with 13 bases left between them. Germline-derived CDR1 and CDR2 are WSHSY and SAAADI. The CDR3 spans 14 residues. The CDR3 sequence: CASSEQGWSDIQYF. CDR3 sequence (DNA): TGCGCCAGCAGTGAGCAGGGTTGGTCGGACATTCAGTACTTC.

This clonotype has only a few counts. A single base separates this from a much larger clone, so it may be a read error. The rearrangement links TRBV11-2 to TRBJ1-2; 7 bases align to TRBD1. Germline trimming cut 6 bases from V and 2 bases from J; bases unmatched to any gene: 3. The CDR3 consists of 13 residues. Germline V gives CDR1 SGHAT, CDR2 FQNNGV. This chain's CDR3 is CASRSTGNYGYTF. CDR3 DNA: TGTGCCAGCAGGTCGACAGGGAACTATGGCTACACCTTC.

This chain uses TRBV20-1 with TRBJ1-2; TRBD1 matches 7 bases. The CDR3 is made up of 15 amino acids. The V gene end was trimmed by 2 bases and the J gene end by 10 bases; junction bases not matched to a gene: 16. Germline V gene data show CDR1 as DFQATT and CDR2 as SNEGSKA (reference sequence). The CDR3 sequence is CSARLMLRGQGDYTF. The CDR3 DNA reads as TGCAGTGCTAGACTAATGTTAAGGGGGCAGGGTGACTACACCTTC.

This clonotype occurred a few times. The CDR3 spells CASSPPERVIVNEQFF. The CDR3 bases are TGTGCCAGCAGCCCACCGGAGAGGGTCATAGTAAATGAGCAGTTCTTC. The rearrangement uses TRBV11-1 and TRBJ2-1, with TRBD2 as a possible D gene (5 bases). Trimming took 5 bases from V and 7 from J, leaving 21 bases between them. CDR1 is SGHAT, CDR2 FQDESV, per germline (reference sequence). The CDR3 runs 16 residues.

The chain combines TRBV5-1 with TRBJ2-3; unclear D gene. V was pared by 4 bases and J by 0 bases, with 15 bases between. CDR1 is SGHRS, CDR2 YFSETQ, per germline. The CDR3 is 16 residues long. DNA for the CDR3: TGCGCCAGCAGCATAGGTGGGGAAGGTAGCACAGATACGCAGTATTTT. Protein sequence: CASSIGGEGSTDTQYF. Together with reference TRBV5-1 and TRBJ2-3, the CDR3 gives the full variable domain: KAGVTQTPRYLIKTRGQQVTLSCSPISGHRSVSWYQQTPGQGLQFLFEYFSETQRNKGNFPGRFSGRQFSNSRSEMNVSTLELGDSALYLCASSIGGEGSTDTQYFGPGTRLTVL.

The V call is TRBV7-9, the J call TRBJ2-7; TRBD2 matches at 7 bases. This CDR3 is built from 14 residues. In germline, CDR1 is SEHNR, CDR2 FQNEAQ (reference sequence). V shed 4 bases and J 5 bases; nucleotides not matched to a gene: 8. The CDR3 nucleotides are TGTGCCAGCAGCTCCCGACTAGCTGGCCACGAGCAGTACTTC. Its translation: CASSSRLAGHEQYF.

V is TRBV5-1 and J is TRBJ2-5; TRBD1 matches 10 bases. The CDR3 contains 15 residues. Germline CDR1 and CDR2: SGHRS and YFSETQ. The V gene end was trimmed by 3 bases and the J gene end by 5 bases; junction bases not matched to a gene: 7. The CDR3 DNA reads TGCGCCAGCAGCTCTGGGACAGGGGCCGAGGAGACCCAGTACTTC. Translated: CASSSGTGAEETQYF.

This clonotype has more than one count but fewer than ten. The V and J genes are TRBV6-2 or TRBV6-3 and TRBJ2-1; 16 bases are a match to TRBD2. Germline CDR1 MNHEY, CDR2 SVGEGT. The trim removed 3 bases at V and 0 bases at J, leaving 5 bases unmatched. This CDR3 is 19 amino acids long. Here the CDR3 reads CASSYSGLAGGSSYNEQFF. The CDR3 region has the DNA TGTGCCAGCAGTTATTCGGGACTAGCGGGGGGGAGCTCCTACAATGAGCAGTTCTTC.

Note on this clonotype: At one boundary the junction diverges from the germline segment, which might be a read error. The rearrangement uses TRBV6-1 and TRBJ1-2, with D perhaps matching TRBD1 (6 bases). Germline CDR1 MNHNS, CDR2 SASEGT. CDR3 size: 13 residues. CDR3 residues: CASSEQGNYSYTF. In DNA form, the CDR3 reads TGTGCCAGCAGTGAACAGGGGAACTATAGCTACACCTTC.

The gene calls are TRBV27 and TRBJ2-5; 9 bases line up with TRBD1. Per germline, CDR1 MNHEY and CDR2 SMNVEV (reference sequence). The CDR3 is 16 amino acids. With V trimmed by 0 bases and J by 2 bases, 4 bases remained unmatched. Here the CDR3 DNA reads TGTGCCAGCAGTTTATCCGGACAGGGGCTGCAAGAGACCCAGTACTTC. It yields the protein CASSLSGQGLQETQYF.

This chain joins TRBV5-1 and TRBJ2-5; 9 bases agree with TRBD2. With 0 bases clipped from V and 0 bases from J, the junction kept 15 bases outside the gene matches. Germline CDR1 reads SGHRS; CDR2 reads YFSETQ. CDR3 length: 20 amino acids. The CDR3 sequence is CASSLGVSGGTPKYQETQYF. CDR3 sequence (DNA): TGCGCCAGCAGCTTGGGAGTAAGCGGGGGGACCCCAAAGTACCAAGAGACCCAGTACTTC. Full variable domain (missing parts from reference TRBV5-1 and TRBJ2-5): KAGVTQTPRYLIKTRGQQVTLSCSPISGHRSVSWYQQTPGQGLQFLFEYFSETQRNKGNFPGRFSGRQFSNSRSEMNVSTLELGDSALYLCASSLGVSGGTPKYQETQYFGPGTRLLVL.

The chain links TRBV11-2 to TRBJ2-3; D remains unclear. The V gene lost 8 bases and the J gene lost 5 bases, with 14 bases spanning the gap. Germline CDR1 is SGHAT and CDR2 is FQNNGV. This CDR3 has 13 amino acids. CDR3 coding DNA: TGTGCCAGCGGCTACTATGGTGGAGATACGCAGTATTTT. It yields the protein CASGYYGGDTQYF.